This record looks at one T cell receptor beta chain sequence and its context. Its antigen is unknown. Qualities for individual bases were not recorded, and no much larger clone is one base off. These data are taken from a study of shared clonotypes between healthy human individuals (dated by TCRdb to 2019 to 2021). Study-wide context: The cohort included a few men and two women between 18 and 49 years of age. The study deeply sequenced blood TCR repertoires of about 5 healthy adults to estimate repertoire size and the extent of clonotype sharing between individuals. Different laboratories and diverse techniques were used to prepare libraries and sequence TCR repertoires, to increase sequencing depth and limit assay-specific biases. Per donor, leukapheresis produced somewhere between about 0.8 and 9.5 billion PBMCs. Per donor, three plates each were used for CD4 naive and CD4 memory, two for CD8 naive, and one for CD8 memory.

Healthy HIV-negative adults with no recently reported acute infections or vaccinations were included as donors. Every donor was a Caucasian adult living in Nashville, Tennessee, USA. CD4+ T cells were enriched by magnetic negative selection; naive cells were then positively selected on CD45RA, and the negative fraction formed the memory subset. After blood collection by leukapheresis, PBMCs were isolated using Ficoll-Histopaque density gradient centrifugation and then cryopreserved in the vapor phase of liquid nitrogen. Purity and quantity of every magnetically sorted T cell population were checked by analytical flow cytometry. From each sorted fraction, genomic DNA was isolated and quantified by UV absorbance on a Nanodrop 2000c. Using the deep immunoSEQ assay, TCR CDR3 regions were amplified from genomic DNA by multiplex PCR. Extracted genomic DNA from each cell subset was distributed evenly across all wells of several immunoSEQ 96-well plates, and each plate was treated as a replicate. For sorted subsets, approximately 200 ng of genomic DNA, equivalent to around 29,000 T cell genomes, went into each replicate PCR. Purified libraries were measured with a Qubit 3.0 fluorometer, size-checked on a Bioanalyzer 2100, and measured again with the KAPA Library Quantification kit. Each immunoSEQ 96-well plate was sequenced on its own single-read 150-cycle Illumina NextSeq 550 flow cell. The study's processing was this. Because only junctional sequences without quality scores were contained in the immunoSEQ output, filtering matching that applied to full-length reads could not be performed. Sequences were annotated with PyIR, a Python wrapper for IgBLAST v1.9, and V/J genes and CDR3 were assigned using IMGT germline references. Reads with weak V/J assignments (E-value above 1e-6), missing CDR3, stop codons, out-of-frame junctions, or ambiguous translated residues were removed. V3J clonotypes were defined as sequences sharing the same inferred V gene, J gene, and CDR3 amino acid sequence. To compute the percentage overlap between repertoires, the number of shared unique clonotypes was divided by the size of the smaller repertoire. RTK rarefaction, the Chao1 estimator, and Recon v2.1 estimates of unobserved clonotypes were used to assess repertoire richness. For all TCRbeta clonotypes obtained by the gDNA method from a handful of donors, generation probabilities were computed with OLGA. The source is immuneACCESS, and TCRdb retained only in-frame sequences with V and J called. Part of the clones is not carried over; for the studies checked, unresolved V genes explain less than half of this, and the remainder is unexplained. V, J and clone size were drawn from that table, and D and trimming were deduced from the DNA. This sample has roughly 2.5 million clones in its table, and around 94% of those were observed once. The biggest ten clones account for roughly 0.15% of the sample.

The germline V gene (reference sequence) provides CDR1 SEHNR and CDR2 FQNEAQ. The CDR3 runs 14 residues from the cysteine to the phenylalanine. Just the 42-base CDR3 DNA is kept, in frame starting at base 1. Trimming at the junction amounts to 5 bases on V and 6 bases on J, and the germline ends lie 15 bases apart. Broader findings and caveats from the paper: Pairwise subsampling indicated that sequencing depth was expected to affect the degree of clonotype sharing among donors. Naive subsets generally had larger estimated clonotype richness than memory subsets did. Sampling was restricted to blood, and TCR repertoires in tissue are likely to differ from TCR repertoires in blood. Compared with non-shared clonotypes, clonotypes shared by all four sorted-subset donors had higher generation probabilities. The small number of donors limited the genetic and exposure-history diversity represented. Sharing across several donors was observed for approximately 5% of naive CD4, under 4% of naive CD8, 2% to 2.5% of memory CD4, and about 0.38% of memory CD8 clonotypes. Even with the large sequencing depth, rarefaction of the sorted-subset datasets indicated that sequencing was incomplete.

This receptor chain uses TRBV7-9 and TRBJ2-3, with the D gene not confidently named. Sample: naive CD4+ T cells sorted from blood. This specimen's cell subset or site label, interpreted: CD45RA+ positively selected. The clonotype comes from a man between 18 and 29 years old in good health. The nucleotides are TGTGCCAGCAGCGGGCCACCCCTAGGGGATACGCAGTATTTT. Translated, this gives CASSGPPLGDTQYF. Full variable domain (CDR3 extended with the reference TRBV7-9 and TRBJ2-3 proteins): DTGVSQNPRHKITKRGQNVTFRCDPISEHNRLYWYRQTLGQGPEFLTYFQNEAQLEKSRLLSDRFSAERPKGSFSTLEIQRTEQGDSAMYLCASSGPPLGDTQYFGPGTRLTVL.